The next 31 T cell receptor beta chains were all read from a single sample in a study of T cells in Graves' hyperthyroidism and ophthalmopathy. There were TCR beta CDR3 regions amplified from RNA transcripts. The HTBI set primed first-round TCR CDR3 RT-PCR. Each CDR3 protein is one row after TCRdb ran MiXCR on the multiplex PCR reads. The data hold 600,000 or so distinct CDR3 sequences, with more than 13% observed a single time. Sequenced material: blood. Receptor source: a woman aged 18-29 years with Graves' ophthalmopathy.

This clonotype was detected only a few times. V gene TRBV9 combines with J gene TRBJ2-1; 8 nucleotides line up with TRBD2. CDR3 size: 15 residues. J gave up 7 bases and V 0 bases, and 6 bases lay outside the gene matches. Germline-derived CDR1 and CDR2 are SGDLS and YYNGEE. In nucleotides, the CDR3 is TGTGCCAGCAGCGTAGGTTCCGGGAGGGCAAATGAGCAGTTCTTC. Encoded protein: CASSVGSGRANEQFF.

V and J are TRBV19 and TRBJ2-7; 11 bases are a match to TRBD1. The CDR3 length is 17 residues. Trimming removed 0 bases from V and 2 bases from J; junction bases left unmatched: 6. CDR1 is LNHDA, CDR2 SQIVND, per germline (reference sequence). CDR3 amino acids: CASSIDGGQGAPYEQYF. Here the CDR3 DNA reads TGTGCCAGTAGTATAGATGGTGGACAGGGGGCCCCCTACGAGCAGTACTTC.

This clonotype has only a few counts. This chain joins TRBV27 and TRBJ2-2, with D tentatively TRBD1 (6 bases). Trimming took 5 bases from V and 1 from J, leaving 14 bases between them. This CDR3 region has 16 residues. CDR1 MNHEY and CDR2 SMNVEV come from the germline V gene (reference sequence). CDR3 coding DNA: TGTGCCAGCAGTCAGGCAGGACAGCTGAACACCGGGGAGCTGTTTTTT. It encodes CASSQAGQLNTGELFF.

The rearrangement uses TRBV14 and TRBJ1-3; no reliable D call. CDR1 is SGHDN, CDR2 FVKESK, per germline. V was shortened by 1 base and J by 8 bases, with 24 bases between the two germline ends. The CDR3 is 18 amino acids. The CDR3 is CASSQGVAAGKKSDTIYF. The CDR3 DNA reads TGTGCCAGCAGCCAAGGGGTCGCGGCAGGCAAAAAGTCGGACACCATATATTTT.

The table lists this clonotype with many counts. CDR3 sequence reads: CASSASTGPSNQPQHF. The CDR3 bases are TGTGCCAGCAGCGCATCGACAGGGCCGAGCAATCAGCCCCAGCATTTT. The genes are TRBV7-9 and TRBJ1-5, with TRBD1 matching 7 bases. The CDR3 is 16 residues long. V lost 5 bases to trimming and J lost 1 base; unmatched junction nucleotides: 8. In germline, CDR1 is SEHNR, CDR2 FQNEAQ (reference sequence).

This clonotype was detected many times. The CDR3 nucleotides are TGTGCCAGCGGGGCCGGGACTAGCGGCTACGAGCAGTACTTC. It encodes CASGAGTSGYEQYF. V usage is TRBV2 and J usage is TRBJ2-7, with TRBD2 matching 11 bases. Trimming cost V 8 bases and J 3 bases; bases outside gene matches: 6. The CDR3 length is 14 residues. CDR1 SNHLY and CDR2 FYNNEI come from the germline V gene.

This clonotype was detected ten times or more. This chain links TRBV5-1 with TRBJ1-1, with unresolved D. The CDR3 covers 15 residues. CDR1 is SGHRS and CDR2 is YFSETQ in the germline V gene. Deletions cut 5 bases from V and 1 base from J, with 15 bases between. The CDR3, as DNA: TGCGCCAGCAGGCAGGCCCAATATTGGAACACTGAAGCTTTCTTT. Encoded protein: CASRQAQYWNTEAFF.

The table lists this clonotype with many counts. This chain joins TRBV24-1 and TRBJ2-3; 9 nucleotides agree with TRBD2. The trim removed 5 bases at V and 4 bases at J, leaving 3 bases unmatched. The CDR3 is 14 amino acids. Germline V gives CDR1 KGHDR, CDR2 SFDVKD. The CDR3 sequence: CATSVREGSDTQYF. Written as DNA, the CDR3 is TGTGCCACCAGTGTGCGGGAGGGGTCAGATACGCAGTATTTT.

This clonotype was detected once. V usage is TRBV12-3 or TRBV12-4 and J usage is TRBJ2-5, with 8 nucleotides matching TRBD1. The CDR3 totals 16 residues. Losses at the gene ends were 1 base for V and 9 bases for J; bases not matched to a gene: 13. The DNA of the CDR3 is TGTGCCAGCAGTTTAGATTGGGACAGGCGGACGGGGGCCCAGTACTTC. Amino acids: CASSLDWDRRTGAQYF.

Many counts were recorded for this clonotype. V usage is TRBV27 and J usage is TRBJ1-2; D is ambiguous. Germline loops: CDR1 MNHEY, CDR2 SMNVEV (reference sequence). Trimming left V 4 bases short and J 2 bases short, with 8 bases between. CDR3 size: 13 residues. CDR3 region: CASSWTVNYGYTF. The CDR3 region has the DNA TGTGCCAGCAGTTGGACGGTAAACTATGGCTACACCTTC.

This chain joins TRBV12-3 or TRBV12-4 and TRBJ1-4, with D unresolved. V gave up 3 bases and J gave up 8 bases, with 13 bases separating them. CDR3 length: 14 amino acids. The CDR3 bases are TGTGCCAGCAGTTTGATAGCATCGGGGGAAAAACTGTTTTTT. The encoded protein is CASSLIASGEKLFF.

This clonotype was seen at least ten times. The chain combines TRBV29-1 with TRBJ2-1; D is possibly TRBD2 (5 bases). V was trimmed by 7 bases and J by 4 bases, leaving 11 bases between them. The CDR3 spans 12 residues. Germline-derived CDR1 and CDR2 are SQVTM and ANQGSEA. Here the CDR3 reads CSAASGYNEQFF. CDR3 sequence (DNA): TGCAGCGCTGCGTCGGGGTACAATGAGCAGTTCTTC.

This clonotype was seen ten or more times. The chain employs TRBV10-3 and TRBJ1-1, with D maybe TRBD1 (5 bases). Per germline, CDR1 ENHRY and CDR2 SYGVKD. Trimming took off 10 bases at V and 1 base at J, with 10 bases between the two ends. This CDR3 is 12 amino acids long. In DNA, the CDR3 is TGTGCCACCTACACAGGGAACACTGAAGCTTTCTTT. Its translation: CATYTGNTEAFF.

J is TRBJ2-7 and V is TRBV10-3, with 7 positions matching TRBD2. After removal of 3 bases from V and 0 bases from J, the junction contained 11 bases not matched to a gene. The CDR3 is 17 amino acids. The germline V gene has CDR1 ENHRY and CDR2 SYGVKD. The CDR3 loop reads CAISDPGLAESSYEQYF. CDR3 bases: TGTGCCATCAGTGACCCCGGGCTAGCGGAAAGCTCCTACGAGCAGTACTTC.

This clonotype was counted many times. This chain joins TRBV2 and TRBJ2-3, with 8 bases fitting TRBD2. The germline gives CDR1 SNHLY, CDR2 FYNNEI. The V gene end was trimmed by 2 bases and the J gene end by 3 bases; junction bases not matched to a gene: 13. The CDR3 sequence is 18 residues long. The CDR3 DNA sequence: TGTGCCAGCAGTGAACAGAGTAGCGGGGCAGGTGGAACAGATACGCAGTATTTT. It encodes CASSEQSSGAGGTDTQYF.

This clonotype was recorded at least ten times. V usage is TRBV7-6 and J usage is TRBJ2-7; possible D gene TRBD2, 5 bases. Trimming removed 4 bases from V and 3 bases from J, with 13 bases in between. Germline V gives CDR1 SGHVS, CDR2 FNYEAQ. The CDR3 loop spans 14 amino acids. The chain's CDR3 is CASSWEGEGYEQYF. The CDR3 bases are TGTGCCAGCAGCTGGGAAGGAGAGGGCTACGAGCAGTACTTC.

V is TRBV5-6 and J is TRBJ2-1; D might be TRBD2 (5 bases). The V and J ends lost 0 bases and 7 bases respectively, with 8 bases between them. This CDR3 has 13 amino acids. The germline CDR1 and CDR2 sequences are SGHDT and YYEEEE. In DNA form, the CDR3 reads TGTGCCAGCAGCTTGGGGACTTGGAATGAGCAGTTCTTC. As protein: CASSLGTWNEQFF. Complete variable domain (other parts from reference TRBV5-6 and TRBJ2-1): DAGVTQSPTHLIKTRGQQVTLRCSPKSGHDTVSWYQQALGQGPQFIFQYYEEEERQRGNFPDRFSGHQFPNYSSELNVNALLLGDSALYLCASSLGTWNEQFFGPGTRLTVL.

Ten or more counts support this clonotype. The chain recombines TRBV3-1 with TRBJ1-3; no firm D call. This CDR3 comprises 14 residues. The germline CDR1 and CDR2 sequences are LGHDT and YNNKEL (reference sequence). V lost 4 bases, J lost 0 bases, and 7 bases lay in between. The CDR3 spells CASSRLDSGNTIYF. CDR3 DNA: TGTGCCAGCAGCCGACTGGACTCTGGAAACACCATATATTTT.

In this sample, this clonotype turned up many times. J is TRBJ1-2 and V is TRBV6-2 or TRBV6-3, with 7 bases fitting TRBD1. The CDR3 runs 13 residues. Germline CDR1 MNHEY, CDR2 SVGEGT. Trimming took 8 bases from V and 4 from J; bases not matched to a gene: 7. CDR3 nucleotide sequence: TGTGCCAGCCGAAGGGGGCAGTTCTATGGCTACACCTTC. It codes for CASRRGQFYGYTF.

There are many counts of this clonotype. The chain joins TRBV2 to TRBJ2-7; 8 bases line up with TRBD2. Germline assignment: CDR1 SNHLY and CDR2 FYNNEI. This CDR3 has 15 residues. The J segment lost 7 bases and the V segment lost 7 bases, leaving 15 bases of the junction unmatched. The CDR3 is CASKGRSGSTEEQYF. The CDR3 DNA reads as TGTGCCAGCAAAGGGCGGAGCGGGAGTACGGAAGAGCAGTACTTC.

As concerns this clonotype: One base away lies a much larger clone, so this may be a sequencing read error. CDR3 residues: CASSPNTSGNEQFF. DNA of the CDR3: TGTGCCAGCAGTCCAAATACTAGCGGGAATGAGCAGTTCTTC. The chain employs TRBV6-1 and TRBJ2-1; TRBD2 aligns across 9 bases. Trimming cost V 5 bases and J 7 bases; bases outside gene matches: 6. This CDR3 comprises 14 residues. In germline, CDR1 is MNHNS, CDR2 SASEGT.

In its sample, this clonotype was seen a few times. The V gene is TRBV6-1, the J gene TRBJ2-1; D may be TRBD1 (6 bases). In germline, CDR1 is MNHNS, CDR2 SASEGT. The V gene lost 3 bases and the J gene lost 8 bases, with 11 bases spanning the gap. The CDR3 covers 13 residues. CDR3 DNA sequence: TGTGCCAGCAGTGAGGCCAGGGGCTATGAGCAGTTCTTC. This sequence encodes CASSEARGYEQFF.

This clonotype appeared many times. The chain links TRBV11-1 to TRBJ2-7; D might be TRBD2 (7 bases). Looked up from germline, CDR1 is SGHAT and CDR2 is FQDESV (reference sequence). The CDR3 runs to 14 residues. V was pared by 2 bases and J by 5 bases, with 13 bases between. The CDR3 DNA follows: TGTGCCAGCAGCTTAAACAGGGCGGGGGACGAGCAGTACTTC. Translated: CASSLNRAGDEQYF.

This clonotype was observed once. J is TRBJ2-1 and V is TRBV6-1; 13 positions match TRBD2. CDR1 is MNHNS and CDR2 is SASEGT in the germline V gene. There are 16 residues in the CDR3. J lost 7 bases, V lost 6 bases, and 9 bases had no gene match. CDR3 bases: TGTGCCAGCAGCATCGGGACTAGCGGGAAGGGGAATGAGCAGTTCTTC. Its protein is CASSIGTSGKGNEQFF.

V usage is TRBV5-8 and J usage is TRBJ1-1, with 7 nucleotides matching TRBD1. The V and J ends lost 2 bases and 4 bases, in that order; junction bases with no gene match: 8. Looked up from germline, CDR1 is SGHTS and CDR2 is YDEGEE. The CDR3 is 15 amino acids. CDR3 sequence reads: CASSLTQGGGTEAFF. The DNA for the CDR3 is TGTGCCAGCAGCTTAACCCAGGGGGGCGGCACTGAAGCTTTCTTT.

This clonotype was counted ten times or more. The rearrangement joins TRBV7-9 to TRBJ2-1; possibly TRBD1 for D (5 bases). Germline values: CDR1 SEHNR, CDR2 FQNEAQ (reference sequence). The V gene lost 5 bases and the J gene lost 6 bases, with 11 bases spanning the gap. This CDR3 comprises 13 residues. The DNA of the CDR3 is TGTGCCAGCAGCCCTTTAGACAGCAATGAGCAGTTCTTC. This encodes CASSPLDSNEQFF.

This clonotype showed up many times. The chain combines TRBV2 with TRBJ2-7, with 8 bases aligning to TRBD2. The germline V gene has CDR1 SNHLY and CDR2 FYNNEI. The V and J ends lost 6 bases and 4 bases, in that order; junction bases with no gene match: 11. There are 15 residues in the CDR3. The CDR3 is CASSHPLAGGYEQYF. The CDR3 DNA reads TGTGCCAGCAGCCACCCTCTAGCGGGCGGATACGAGCAGTACTTC.

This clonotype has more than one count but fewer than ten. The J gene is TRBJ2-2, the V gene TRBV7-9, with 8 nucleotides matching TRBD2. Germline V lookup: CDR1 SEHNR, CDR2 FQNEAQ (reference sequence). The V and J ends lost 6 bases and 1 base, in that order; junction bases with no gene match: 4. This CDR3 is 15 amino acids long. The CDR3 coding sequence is TGTGCCAGCAGGCCGGGACTAGGGAACACCGGGGAGCTGTTTTTT. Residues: CASRPGLGNTGELFF.

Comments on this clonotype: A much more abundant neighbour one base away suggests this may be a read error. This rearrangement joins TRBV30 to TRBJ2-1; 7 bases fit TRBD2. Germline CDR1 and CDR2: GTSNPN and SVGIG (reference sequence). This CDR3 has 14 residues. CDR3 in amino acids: CPWSVLASYNEQFF. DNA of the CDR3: TGTCCCTGGAGTGTACTAGCGTCTTACAATGAGCAGTTCTTC.

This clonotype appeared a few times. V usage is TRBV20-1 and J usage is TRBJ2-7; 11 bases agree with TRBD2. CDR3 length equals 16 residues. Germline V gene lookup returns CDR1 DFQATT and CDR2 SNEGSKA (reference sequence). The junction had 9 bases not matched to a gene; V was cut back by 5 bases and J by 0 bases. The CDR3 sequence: CSASSGRLGGSYEQYF. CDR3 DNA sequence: TGCAGTGCTTCTAGCGGGAGGTTGGGGGGCTCCTACGAGCAGTACTTC.

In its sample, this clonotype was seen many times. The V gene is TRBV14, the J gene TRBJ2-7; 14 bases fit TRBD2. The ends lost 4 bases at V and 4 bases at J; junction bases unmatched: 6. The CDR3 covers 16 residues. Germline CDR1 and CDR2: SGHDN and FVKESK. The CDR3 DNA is TGTGCCAGCAGCCCCGGGACTAGCGGGAGCAGGTACGAGCAGTACTTC. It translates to CASSPGTSGSRYEQYF.